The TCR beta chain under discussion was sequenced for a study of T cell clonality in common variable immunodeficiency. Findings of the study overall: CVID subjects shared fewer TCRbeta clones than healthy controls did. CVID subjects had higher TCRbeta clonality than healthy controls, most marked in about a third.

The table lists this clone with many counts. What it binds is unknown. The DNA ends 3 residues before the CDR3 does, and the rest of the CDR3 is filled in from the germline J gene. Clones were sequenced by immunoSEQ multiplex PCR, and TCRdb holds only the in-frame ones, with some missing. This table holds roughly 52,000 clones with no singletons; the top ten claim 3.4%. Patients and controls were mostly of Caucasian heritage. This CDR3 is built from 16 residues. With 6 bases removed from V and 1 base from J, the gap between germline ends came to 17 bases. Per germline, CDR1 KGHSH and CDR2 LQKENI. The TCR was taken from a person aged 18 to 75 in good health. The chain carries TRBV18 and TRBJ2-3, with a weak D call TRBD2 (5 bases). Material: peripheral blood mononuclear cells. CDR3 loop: CASSGIRGSGTDTQYF. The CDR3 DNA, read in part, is TGTGCCAGCTCGGGAATTCGGGGATCCGGCACAGATACG.